This T cell receptor (beta chain) comes out of a study of shared clonotypes between healthy human individuals. Study-wide findings and caveats: The four-donor shared clonotypes exceeded non-shared clonotypes in generation probability, with non-shared ones scoring lower.

The CDR3 spans 17 residues. Germline V gene data show CDR1 as MNHNS and CDR2 as SASEGT. V was trimmed by 3 bases and J by 4 bases, leaving 18 bases between them. With regard to this clone: The antigen is not known.

The protocol was immunoSEQ multiplex PCR, while the TCRdb copy is restricted to in-frame clones and leaves out a portion. The sample holds 2 million to 2.5 million clones, around 95% seen once. This chain links TRBV6-1 with TRBJ1-4; D uncertain. Sequenced material: naive CD4+ T cells sorted from blood. Regarding subset: CD45RA+ positively selected. The clonotype comes from a man in his late teens or twenties in good health. CDR3 bases: TGTGCCAGCAGTGACCCCTTCGAGGGCACGCGTAATGAAAAACTGTTTTTT. Encoded protein: CASSDPFEGTRNEKLFF.